The present TCR beta chain was sequenced within a study of T cells in localized non-small cell lung cancer. General observations from the study: Higher blood T cell density went with longer overall survival. Among the top 100 tumor clones, a median 57 appeared in adjacent lung.

V was clipped by 0 bases and J by 4 bases; unmatched bases: 2. The V gene's germline CDR1 is SGHRS and CDR2 YFSETQ. This CDR3 contains 15 residues. Some clones are missing from TCRdb's copy, which holds only in-frame ones; the method was immunoSEQ multiplex PCR. In the table there are around 9,000 clones, roughly 45% of which are singletons. Of note for this clone: Its antigen is unknown.

V is TRBV5-1 and J is TRBJ2-2, with 8 bases identical to TRBD1. The specimen was lymph node tissue, collected before any cancer treatment. The receptor's source is a woman aged 40-69 years with stage I lung adenocarcinoma. For the CDR3, the DNA is TGCGCCAGCAGCTTGGGGACAGGGCCCACCGGGGAGCTGTTTTTT. Its translation: CASSLGTGPTGELFF.